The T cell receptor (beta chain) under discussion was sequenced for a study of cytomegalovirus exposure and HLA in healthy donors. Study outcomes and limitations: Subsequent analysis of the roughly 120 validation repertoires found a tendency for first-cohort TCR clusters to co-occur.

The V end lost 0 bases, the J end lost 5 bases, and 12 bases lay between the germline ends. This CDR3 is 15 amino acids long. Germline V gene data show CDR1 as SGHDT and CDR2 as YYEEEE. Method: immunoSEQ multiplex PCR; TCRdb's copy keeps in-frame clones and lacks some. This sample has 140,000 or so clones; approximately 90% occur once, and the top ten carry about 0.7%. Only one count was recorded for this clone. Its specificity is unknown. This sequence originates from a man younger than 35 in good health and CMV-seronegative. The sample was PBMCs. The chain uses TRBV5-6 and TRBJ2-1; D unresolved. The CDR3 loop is CASSLEVGINNEQFF. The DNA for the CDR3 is TGTGCCAGCAGCTTGGAAGTTGGCATAAACAATGAGCAGTTCTTC.